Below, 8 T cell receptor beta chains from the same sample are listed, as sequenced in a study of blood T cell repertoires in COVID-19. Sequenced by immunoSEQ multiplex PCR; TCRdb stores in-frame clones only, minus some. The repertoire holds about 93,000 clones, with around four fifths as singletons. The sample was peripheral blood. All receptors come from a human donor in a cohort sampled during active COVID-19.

In DNA form, the CDR3 reads TGCGCCAGCAGCCAGACAACTAGCGGGAGGGGCACAGATACGCAGTATTTT. Its translation: CASSQTTSGRGTDTQYF. The chain carries TRBV4-1 and TRBJ2-3; 13 nucleotides align to TRBD2. The CDR3 runs to 17 residues. CDR1 is MGHRA, CDR2 YSYEKL, per germline. The V gene end was trimmed by 3 bases and the J gene end by 1 base; junction bases not matched to a gene: 4.

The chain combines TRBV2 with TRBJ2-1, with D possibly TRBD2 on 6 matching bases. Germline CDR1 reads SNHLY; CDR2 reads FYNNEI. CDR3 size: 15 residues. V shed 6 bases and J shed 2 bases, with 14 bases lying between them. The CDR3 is CASREGTSPYNEQFF. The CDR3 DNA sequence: TGTGCCAGCAGGGAGGGGACCTCGCCCTACAATGAGCAGTTCTTC.

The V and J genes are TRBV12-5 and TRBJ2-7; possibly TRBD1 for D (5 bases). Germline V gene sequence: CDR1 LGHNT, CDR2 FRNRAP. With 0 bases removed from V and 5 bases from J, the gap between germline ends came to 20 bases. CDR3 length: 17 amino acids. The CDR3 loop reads CASGLVSWQGRWDEQYF. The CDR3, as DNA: TGTGCTAGTGGTTTGGTAAGTTGGCAGGGAAGGTGGGACGAGCAGTACTTC.

The CDR3 here is CSVEGQMNTEAFF. The CDR3 coding sequence is TGCAGCGTTGAAGGTCAGATGAACACTGAAGCTTTCTTT. The chain employs TRBV29-1 and TRBJ1-1, with unresolved D. This CDR3 region has 13 residues. Per germline, CDR1 SQVTM and CDR2 ANQGSEA. The V and J ends lost 1 base and 0 bases respectively, with 6 bases between them.

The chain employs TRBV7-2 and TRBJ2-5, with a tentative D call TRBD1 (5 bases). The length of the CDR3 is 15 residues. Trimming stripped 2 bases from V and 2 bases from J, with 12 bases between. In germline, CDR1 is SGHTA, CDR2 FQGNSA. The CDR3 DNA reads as TGTGCCAGCAGCTTAACAGGCAGCCCTCAAGAGACCCAGTACTTC. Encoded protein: CASSLTGSPQETQYF.

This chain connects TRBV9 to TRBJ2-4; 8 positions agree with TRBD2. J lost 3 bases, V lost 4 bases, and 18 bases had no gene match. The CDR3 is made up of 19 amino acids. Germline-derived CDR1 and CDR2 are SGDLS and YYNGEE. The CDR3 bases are TGTGCCAGCAGCCCCCGGGGGGGCGCAGGCGATTTTGGCAAAAACATTCAGTACTTC. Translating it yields CASSPRGGAGDFGKNIQYF.

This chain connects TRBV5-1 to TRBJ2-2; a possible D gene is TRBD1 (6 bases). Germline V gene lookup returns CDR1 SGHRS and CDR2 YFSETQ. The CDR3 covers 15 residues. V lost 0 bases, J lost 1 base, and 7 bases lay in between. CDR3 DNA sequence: TGCGCCAGCAGCTTGGAGGGACAGAACACCGGGGAGCTGTTTTTT. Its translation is CASSLEGQNTGELFF.

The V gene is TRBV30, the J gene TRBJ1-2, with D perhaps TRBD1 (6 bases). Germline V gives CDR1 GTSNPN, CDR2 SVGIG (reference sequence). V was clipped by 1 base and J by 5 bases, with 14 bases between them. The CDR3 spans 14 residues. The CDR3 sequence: CAWSATGWGYGYTF. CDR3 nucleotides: TGTGCCTGGAGTGCGACAGGTTGGGGGTATGGCTACACCTTC.